These 18 T cell receptor beta chains share one sample of origin, sequenced in a study of CD8+ T cells in alopecia areata. The authors extracted RNA and reverse transcribed it into cDNA as the sequencing template. Only in-frame clones appear in the TCRdb table, and some are missing; sequencing was by immunoSEQ multiplex PCR. The table has 100,000 to 130,000 clones, under 60% seen once. Input material: NKG2D-low CD8+ T cells sorted from blood. The origin of the receptors is a human donor with alopecia areata.

V and J are TRBV9 and TRBJ2-1; D gene unclear. CDR3 length: 14 amino acids. The V gene's germline CDR1 is SGDLS and CDR2 YYNGEE. With 3 bases removed from V and 6 bases from J, the gap between germline ends came to 13 bases. The CDR3 region is CASSGFESANEQFF. The CDR3 coding sequence is TGTGCCAGCAGCGGCTTTGAGAGTGCCAATGAGCAGTTCTTC.

This clone was seen a single time. The rearrangement joins TRBV4-1 to TRBJ2-7; the D gene is possibly TRBD1 (6 bases). Per the germline V gene, CDR1 is MGHRA and CDR2 is YSYEKL. The CDR3 contains 14 residues. V was clipped by 4 bases and J by 0 bases, with 10 bases between them. This CDR3 reads CASSLRDTSYEQYF. CDR3 coding DNA: TGCGCCAGCAGCCTTCGGGACACCTCCTACGAGCAGTACTTC.

This clone was seen more than once but under ten times. The gene calls are TRBV14 and TRBJ2-1; D gene unclear. CDR1 SGHDN and CDR2 FVKESK come from the germline V gene. V was clipped by 3 bases and J by 9 bases, with 18 bases between them. The CDR3 is 15 residues long. CDR3 sequence reads: CASSQTLGPQVEQFF. Here the CDR3 DNA reads TGTGCCAGCAGCCAGACACTGGGCCCTCAGGTTGAGCAGTTCTTC.

This chain uses TRBV15 with TRBJ2-1; 11 nucleotides agree with TRBD2. CDR1 LNHNV and CDR2 YYDKDF come from the germline V gene (reference sequence). CDR3 length equals 16 residues. After removal of 3 bases from V and 3 bases from J, the junction contained 4 bases not matched to a gene. The CDR3 bases are TGTGCCACCAGCAGGCTCACTAGCGGGAGCTACAATGAGCAGTTCTTC. This encodes CATSRLTSGSYNEQFF.

This clone was detected only a few times. V usage is TRBV28 and J usage is TRBJ2-7; 8 bases agree with TRBD1. In germline, CDR1 is MDHEN, CDR2 SYDVKM. The CDR3 is 15 amino acids. V lost 7 bases to trimming and J lost 0 bases; unmatched junction nucleotides: 8. CDR3 region: CASIPGQESSYEQYF. CDR3 DNA: TGTGCCAGCATTCCGGGACAGGAAAGCTCCTACGAGCAGTACTTC.

The chain links TRBV19 to TRBJ2-6; no clear D gene. Germline V gene data show CDR1 as LNHDA and CDR2 as SQIVND (reference sequence). Trimming stripped 5 bases from V and 0 bases from J, with 5 bases between. The CDR3 extends over 14 amino acids. CDR3 nucleotides: TGTGCCAGTAGTGCCCCCTCTGGGGCCAACGTCCTGACTTTC. Translating gives CASSAPSGANVLTF.

The V call is TRBV6-6, the J call TRBJ2-5, with no clear D. This CDR3 contains 11 residues. CDR1 is MNHNY and CDR2 is SVGAGI in the germline V gene (reference sequence). The ends were cut back, 0 bases at V and 8 bases at J, with 4 bases in the middle. The CDR3 coding sequence is TGTGCCAGCAGTTACTCGGTTACCCAGTACTTC. It specifies CASSYSVTQYF.

V is TRBV27 and J is TRBJ2-1; D may be TRBD2 (6 bases). The CDR3 length is 18 residues. The V end was cut by 3 bases, the J end by 6 bases, with 24 bases between. Germline V lookup: CDR1 MNHEY, CDR2 SMNVEV (reference sequence). The CDR3 DNA reads as TGTGCCAGCAGTTTTTCCACCCTTAGCGGTCCCTTCACCAATGAGCAGTTCTTC. Translation gives CASSFSTLSGPFTNEQFF.

This chain connects TRBV20-1 to TRBJ2-7; a possible D gene is TRBD1 (5 bases). V lost 2 bases to trimming and J lost 5 bases, with 7 bases between them. This CDR3 has 11 residues. Germline V gene lookup returns CDR1 DFQATT and CDR2 SNEGSKA (reference sequence). The CDR3 protein is CSARWGHEQYF. The CDR3 DNA follows: TGCAGTGCTAGATGGGGCCACGAGCAGTACTTC.

This rearrangement joins TRBV19 to TRBJ1-2; D unresolved. V gave up 5 bases and J gave up 2 bases, with 15 bases separating them. CDR1 and CDR2 from the germline V gene are LNHDA and SQIVND (reference sequence). CDR3 length: 15 amino acids. The CDR3 loop reads CASSPRLGPNYGYTF. The CDR3 DNA follows: TGTGCCAGTAGTCCTCGCCTGGGCCCCAACTATGGCTACACCTTC. Based on the CDR3 plus reference TRBV19 and TRBJ1-2, the full variable domain is DGGITQSPKYLFRKEGQNVTLSCEQNLNHDAMYWYRQDPGQGLRLIYYSQIVNDFQKGDIAEGYSVSREKKESFPLTVTSAQKNPTAFYLCASSPRLGPNYGYTFGSGTRLTVV.

This chain joins TRBV4-1 and TRBJ1-1; tentative D call: TRBD1 (5 bases). There are 15 residues in the CDR3. V shed 0 bases and J shed 6 bases, with 14 bases lying between them. CDR1 MGHRA and CDR2 YSYEKL come from the germline V gene. This chain's CDR3 is CASSQEVNRGAEAFF. Written as DNA, the CDR3 is TGCGCCAGCAGCCAAGAAGTGAACCGGGGGGCTGAAGCTTTCTTT.

The CDR3: CASSEYYVASEAFF. CDR3 DNA: TGTGCCAGCAGTGAATATTATGTGGCCAGTGAAGCTTTCTTT. V is TRBV2 and J is TRBJ1-1, with D unclear. V was clipped by 2 bases and J by 7 bases, with 14 bases between them. CDR1 is SNHLY and CDR2 is FYNNEI in the germline V gene. The CDR3 has 14 amino acids.

The genes are TRBV27 and TRBJ2-7, with 7 bases that match TRBD1. The CDR3 sequence is 15 residues long. CDR1 and CDR2 from the germline V gene are MNHEY and SMNVEV (reference sequence). Trimming cost V 1 base and J 7 bases; bases outside gene matches: 10. CDR3 nucleotide sequence: TGTGCCAGCAGTTTATTCGGGACAGAGGTGGGGGAGCAGTACTTC. Amino acids: CASSLFGTEVGEQYF.

This clone was counted only a few times. The rearrangement joins TRBV14 to TRBJ2-1; 8 bases fit TRBD2. V trimming: 1 base; J trimming: 8 bases; junction bases outside the gene matches: 7. The CDR3 runs 15 residues. The germline CDR1 and CDR2 sequences are SGHDN and FVKESK. This CDR3 is CASSQGAGEIDEQFF. CDR3 nucleotides: TGTGCCAGCAGCCAAGGAGCGGGAGAAATAGATGAGCAGTTCTTC.

This clone came up a few times. This chain uses TRBV28 with TRBJ1-3; D is uncertain. The V and J ends lost 3 bases and 4 bases respectively, with 10 bases between them. CDR1 MDHEN and CDR2 SYDVKM come from the germline V gene. The CDR3 length is 14 residues. DNA for the CDR3: TGTGCCAGCAGTTTGGAAGGTTTAGGAAACACCATATATTTT. This sequence encodes CASSLEGLGNTIYF.

The V call is TRBV6-5, the J call TRBJ1-3, with D possibly being TRBD1 (5 bases). Deletions cut 4 bases from V and 7 bases from J, with 14 bases between. The CDR3 is 14 amino acids. Germline CDR1 MNHEY, CDR2 SVGAGI. The CDR3 sequence: CASSFRQRGNTIYF. The CDR3 DNA follows: TGTGCCAGCAGTTTTAGACAGCGCGGCAACACCATATATTTT.

The chain couples TRBV4-1 to TRBJ2-7, with D uncertain. Germline V CDR1 and CDR2: MGHRA, YSYEKL. CDR3 size: 11 residues. The V and J ends lost 4 bases and 4 bases respectively, with 5 bases between them. The CDR3 reads CASSLSYEQYF. CDR3 sequence (DNA): TGCGCCAGCAGCCTAAGTTACGAGCAGTACTTC.

The sample holds a few counts of this clone. This chain connects TRBV28 to TRBJ2-1, with 10 bases matching TRBD2. V trimming: 6 bases; J trimming: 7 bases; junction bases outside the gene matches: 3. The CDR3 covers 13 residues. Germline CDR1 is MDHEN and CDR2 is SYDVKM. The CDR3 coding sequence is TGTGCCAGCAGGACTAGCGGGTTAAATGAGCAGTTCTTC. Its protein is CASRTSGLNEQFF.